Listed below are T cell receptor beta chains from one sample, sequenced in a study of blood T cell repertoires in COVID-19. Libraries were prepared by immunoSEQ multiplex PCR; TCRdb keeps only in-frame clonotypes and omits some of them. The sample contains about 59,000 clones, about 93% of which appear only once. Sequencing was carried out using peripheral blood. The source is a man at least 80 years old with acute or convalescent COVID-19. Both conserved end residues are part of each CDR3. The order of the fields is V gene, clone size, CDR3 length, D gene, J gene, CDR3 DNA, CDR3 protein. The D gene is left open where the match is weak. The size field is filled for only some rows; it gives once, few, many or a size class.

v_gene: TRBV14; abundance: NA; len: 16; d_gene: TRBD2; j_gene: TRBJ2-3; CDR3nt: TGTGCCAGCAGCCAAGACCAGAGCGGGGGCACAGATACGCAGTATTTT; CDR3aa: CASSQDQSGGTDTQYF
v_gene: TRBV30; abundance: NA; len: 12; d_gene: NA; j_gene: TRBJ2-5; CDR3nt: TGTGCCTGGGGATTGGGGGGAGAGACCCAGTACTTC; CDR3aa: CAWGLGGETQYF
v_gene: TRBV5-4; abundance: once; len: 16; d_gene: NA; j_gene: TRBJ2-7; CDR3nt: TGTGCCAGCAGCTACCAGGGGATTGCGGTAGGCTACGAGCAGTACTTC; CDR3aa: CASSYQGIAVGYEQYF
v_gene: TRBV30; abundance: NA; len: 15; d_gene: NA; j_gene: TRBJ1-6; CDR3nt: TGTGCCTGGACTCACGGGGGGCAGTGGAATTCACCCCTCCACTTT; CDR3aa: CAWTHGGQWNSPLHF
v_gene: TRBV6-5; abundance: NA; len: 15; d_gene: NA; j_gene: TRBJ2-2; CDR3nt: TGTGCCAGCAGAGAGGACAGCCGGAACACCGGGGAGCTGTTTTTT; CDR3aa: CASREDSRNTGELFF
v_gene: TRBV7-7; abundance: NA; len: 18; d_gene: TRBD2; j_gene: TRBJ2-5; CDR3nt: TGTGCCAGCAGCCGCGGGACTAGCGGGGAATTCACAGGAGAGACCCAGTACTTC; CDR3aa: CASSRGTSGEFTGETQYF
v_gene: TRBV5-5; abundance: NA; len: 17; d_gene: NA; j_gene: TRBJ1-1; CDR3nt: TGTGCCAGCAGCTTGGATGGGGCAGGGCTTAAGAACACTGAAGCTTTCTTT; CDR3aa: CASSLDGAGLKNTEAFF
v_gene: TRBV5-1; abundance: few; len: 15; d_gene: NA; j_gene: TRBJ1-4; CDR3nt: TGCGCCAGCAGCTGGGGGGGTTCCCAAAATGAAAAACTGTTTTTT; CDR3aa: CASSWGGSQNEKLFF
v_gene: TRBV5-4; abundance: NA; len: 15; d_gene: TRBD2; j_gene: TRBJ2-1; CDR3nt: TGTGCCAGCAGCCACGGGACTAGCGGGGGGAATGAGCAGTTCTTC; CDR3aa: CASSHGTSGGNEQFF
v_gene: TRBV3-1/TRBV3-2; abundance: NA; len: 12; d_gene: NA; j_gene: TRBJ1-1; CDR3nt: TGTGCCAGCAGCCAGAGAAACACTGAAGCTTTCTTT; CDR3aa: CASSQRNTEAFF
v_gene: TRBV12-3/TRBV12-4; abundance: few; len: 12; d_gene: NA; j_gene: TRBJ1-5; CDR3nt: TGTGCCAGCAGTTTTAGTCCCCAGCCCCAGCATTTT; CDR3aa: CASSFSPQPQHF
v_gene: TRBV24-1; abundance: NA; len: 15; d_gene: TRBD1; j_gene: TRBJ2-3; CDR3nt: TGTGCCACCAGTAAAGGGGGACAGGGGACAGATACGCAGTATTTT; CDR3aa: CATSKGGQGTDTQYF
v_gene: TRBV13; abundance: NA; len: 15; d_gene: NA; j_gene: TRBJ1-3; CDR3nt: TGTGCCAGCAGCTTAGACGCGATCTCTGGAAACACCATATATTTT; CDR3aa: CASSLDAISGNTIYF
v_gene: TRBV6-5; abundance: few; len: 14; d_gene: NA; j_gene: TRBJ1-6; CDR3nt: TGTGCCAGCTACTCCGGGTATCGTAATTCACCCCTCCACTTT; CDR3aa: CASYSGYRNSPLHF
v_gene: TRBV5-1; abundance: NA; len: 14; d_gene: TRBD1; j_gene: TRBJ1-4; CDR3nt: TGCGCCAGCAGCTTGACAGGGGGCAGGGAAAAACTGTTTTTT; CDR3aa: CASSLTGGREKLFF
v_gene: TRBV6-5; abundance: NA; len: 15; d_gene: TRBD1; j_gene: TRBJ1-3; CDR3nt: TGTGCCAGCAGTTTAGGGGGCGGCTCTGGAAACACCATATATTTT; CDR3aa: CASSLGGGSGNTIYF
v_gene: TRBV6-2/TRBV6-3; abundance: NA; len: 14; d_gene: TRBD1; j_gene: TRBJ1-4; CDR3nt: TGTGCCAGCAGCCGTACAGGGGTTGAAGAAAAACTGTTTTTT; CDR3aa: CASSRTGVEEKLFF
v_gene: TRBV6-5; abundance: once; len: 14; d_gene: TRBD1; j_gene: TRBJ1-1; CDR3nt: TGTGCCAGCGGACAGGGGAGGCGGAACACTGAAGCTTTCTTT; CDR3aa: CASGQGRRNTEAFF
v_gene: TRBV7-2; abundance: NA; len: 15; d_gene: TRBD2; j_gene: TRBJ2-3; CDR3nt: TGTGCCAGCAGCTTCCTTAGCGGGAGAACAGATACGCAGTATTTT; CDR3aa: CASSFLSGRTDTQYF
v_gene: TRBV15; abundance: NA; len: 15; d_gene: TRBD2; j_gene: TRBJ2-1; CDR3nt: TGTGCCACCAGCAGAGACCTGACTAGCGGGGTCGAGCAGTTCTTC; CDR3aa: CATSRDLTSGVEQFF
v_gene: TRBV24-1; abundance: NA; len: 16; d_gene: NA; j_gene: TRBJ2-2; CDR3nt: TGTGCCACCAGTGATTTGTACAGTTCGAACACCGGGGAGCTGTTTTTT; CDR3aa: CATSDLYSSNTGELFF
v_gene: TRBV30; abundance: NA; len: 14; d_gene: NA; j_gene: TRBJ1-4; CDR3nt: TGTGCCGGGGGCCCGGGACGGTCTAATGAAAAACTGTTTTTT; CDR3aa: CAGGPGRSNEKLFF
v_gene: TRBV7-3; abundance: NA; len: 16; d_gene: NA; j_gene: TRBJ2-3; CDR3nt: TGTGCCAGCAGCTTAACGCTTAGGGACTCATCAGATACGCAGTATTTT; CDR3aa: CASSLTLRDSSDTQYF
v_gene: TRBV5-5; abundance: NA; len: 18; d_gene: TRBD1; j_gene: TRBJ2-1; CDR3nt: TGTGCCAGCAGCCGCCGTTGGGACAGCGGAAATTCCTACAATGAGCAGTTCTTC; CDR3aa: CASSRRWDSGNSYNEQFF
v_gene: TRBV6-1; abundance: NA; len: 16; d_gene: NA; j_gene: TRBJ1-4; CDR3nt: TGTGCCAGCAGTGAGATGGGGGGGTCGGTCGGTGAGAAACTGTTTTTT; CDR3aa: CASSEMGGSVGEKLFF
v_gene: TRBV15; abundance: NA; len: 18; d_gene: TRBD2; j_gene: TRBJ2-2; CDR3nt: TGTGCCACCAGCAGAGGACTAGCGGGGCAAATGGGGACCGGGGAGCTGTTTTTT; CDR3aa: CATSRGLAGQMGTGELFF
v_gene: TRBV6-5; abundance: NA; len: 12; d_gene: NA; j_gene: TRBJ2-7; CDR3nt: TGTGCCAGCAGAGACATATCCTACGAGCAGTACTTC; CDR3aa: CASRDISYEQYF
v_gene: TRBV16; abundance: NA; len: 12; d_gene: NA; j_gene: TRBJ1-1; CDR3nt: TGTGCCAGCAGCCAATGGAGTACTGAAGCTTTCTTT; CDR3aa: CASSQWSTEAFF
v_gene: TRBV5-1; abundance: NA; len: 15; d_gene: TRBD2; j_gene: TRBJ2-3; CDR3nt: TGCGCCAGCAGCTTGGGGGGGACTAGCGGCCATACGCAGTATTTT; CDR3aa: CASSLGGTSGHTQYF
v_gene: TRBV6-1; abundance: NA; len: 14; d_gene: NA; j_gene: TRBJ1-5; CDR3nt: TGTGCCAGCAGTGGGGACATCTCCAATCAGCCCCAGCATTTT; CDR3aa: CASSGDISNQPQHF
v_gene: TRBV28; abundance: NA; len: 17; d_gene: NA; j_gene: TRBJ1-6; CDR3nt: TGTGCCAGCAGCCGAAGACAGGCAGAACCCTATAATTCACCCCTCCACTTT; CDR3aa: CASSRRQAEPYNSPLHF
v_gene: TRBV5-4; abundance: NA; len: 15; d_gene: NA; j_gene: TRBJ2-7; CDR3nt: TGTGCCAGCAGCTTGGGACAGCAAGTCTCCTACGAGCAGTACTTC; CDR3aa: CASSLGQQVSYEQYF
v_gene: TRBV7-3; abundance: NA; len: 18; d_gene: TRBD2; j_gene: TRBJ2-1; CDR3nt: TGTGCCAGCAGCCTCTGGACTAGCGGGGGACGGTCGGGTAATGAGCAGTTCTTC; CDR3aa: CASSLWTSGGRSGNEQFF
v_gene: TRBV13; abundance: NA; len: 13; d_gene: NA; j_gene: TRBJ2-3; CDR3nt: TGTGCCAGCAGCTTGGGGGCGGAAGATACGCAGTATTTT; CDR3aa: CASSLGAEDTQYF
v_gene: TRBV6-5; abundance: NA; len: 11; d_gene: NA; j_gene: TRBJ2-7; CDR3nt: TGTGCCACCTCGGGGGCCTACGAGCAGTACTTC; CDR3aa: CATSGAYEQYF
v_gene: TRBV28; abundance: NA; len: 16; d_gene: TRBD1; j_gene: TRBJ1-2; CDR3nt: TGTGCCAGCAGTTTTAGGCGGGACAGGGTGGGCTATGGCTACACCTTC; CDR3aa: CASSFRRDRVGYGYTF
v_gene: TRBV7-2; abundance: NA; len: 15; d_gene: TRBD2; j_gene: TRBJ2-1; CDR3nt: TGTGCCAGCAGCTCTTCGGGGGGGGCGGGTACTGAGCAGTTCTTC; CDR3aa: CASSSSGGAGTEQFF
v_gene: TRBV5-1; abundance: NA; len: 18; d_gene: TRBD2; j_gene: TRBJ2-3; CDR3nt: TGCGCCAGCAGCTCCGGACTAGCGGGGGGTACCTTCACAGATACGCAGTATTTT; CDR3aa: CASSSGLAGGTFTDTQYF
v_gene: TRBV2; abundance: NA; len: 12; d_gene: TRBD2; j_gene: TRBJ2-5; CDR3nt: TGTGCCAGCAAGAGACTAGCGGAGACCCAGTACTTC; CDR3aa: CASKRLAETQYF
v_gene: TRBV4-2; abundance: NA; len: 16; d_gene: TRBD1; j_gene: TRBJ1-1; CDR3nt: TGTGCCAGCAGCCAACTGACAGGGCTAAGGAACACTGAAGCTTTCTTT; CDR3aa: CASSQLTGLRNTEAFF
v_gene: TRBV6-5; abundance: NA; len: 16; d_gene: TRBD1; j_gene: TRBJ1-2; CDR3nt: TGTGCCAGTAGTTGGAGGGACAGGGGGTTAAACTATGGCTACACCTTC; CDR3aa: CASSWRDRGLNYGYTF
v_gene: TRBV11-2; abundance: NA; len: 17; d_gene: NA; j_gene: TRBJ2-5; CDR3nt: TGTGCCAGCAGCTTAGACCCCCCGGGGGGCGGGCGGGAGACCCAGTACTTC; CDR3aa: CASSLDPPGGGRETQYF
v_gene: TRBV6-5; abundance: few; len: 14; d_gene: TRBD1; j_gene: TRBJ1-1; CDR3nt: TGTGCCAGCAAACCCAACAGGGGGAACACTGAAGCTTTCTTT; CDR3aa: CASKPNRGNTEAFF
v_gene: TRBV19; abundance: NA; len: 14; d_gene: TRBD1; j_gene: TRBJ1-1; CDR3nt: TGTGCCAGTATGATAGGCAGGGGGCTAAATGAAGCTTTCTTT; CDR3aa: CASMIGRGLNEAFF
v_gene: TRBV6-5; abundance: NA; len: 15; d_gene: NA; j_gene: TRBJ1-5; CDR3nt: TGTGCCAGCAACCGTCCGCGTGATAGCAATCAGCCCCAGCATTTT; CDR3aa: CASNRPRDSNQPQHF
v_gene: TRBV11-1; abundance: NA; len: 14; d_gene: TRBD1; j_gene: TRBJ1-2; CDR3nt: TGTGCCAGCAGCTCCGACGGGACAGGGGGCGGCTACACCTTC; CDR3aa: CASSSDGTGGGYTF
v_gene: TRBV2; abundance: NA; len: 14; d_gene: TRBD1; j_gene: TRBJ2-7; CDR3nt: TGTGCCAGCAGTAACAGGGGGCGCATGGACGAGCAGTACTTC; CDR3aa: CASSNRGRMDEQYF
v_gene: TRBV3-1/TRBV3-2; abundance: NA; len: 14; d_gene: NA; j_gene: TRBJ2-7; CDR3nt: TGTGCCAGCAGCCCCCAGGGGTCCCCCTCCGAGCAGTACTTC; CDR3aa: CASSPQGSPSEQYF
v_gene: TRBV7-2; abundance: NA; len: 16; d_gene: TRBD1; j_gene: TRBJ2-1; CDR3nt: TGTGCCAGCAGCTTAAGGAAGGGACAGGGGGCGGGTGAGCAGTTCTTC; CDR3aa: CASSLRKGQGAGEQFF
v_gene: TRBV28; abundance: once; len: 14; d_gene: TRBD1; j_gene: TRBJ1-2; CDR3nt: TGTGCCAGCAACATAGGTGCAGGGGGCTATGGCTACACCTTC; CDR3aa: CASNIGAGGYGYTF
v_gene: TRBV6-6; abundance: few; len: 14; d_gene: TRBD2; j_gene: TRBJ2-3; CDR3nt: TGTGCCAGCAGCCCCGGGACTAGGGCAGATACGCAGTATTTT; CDR3aa: CASSPGTRADTQYF
v_gene: TRBV15; abundance: NA; len: 16; d_gene: NA; j_gene: TRBJ1-3; CDR3nt: TGTGCCACCAGCAGAGATCGGTCCGTATCTGGAAACACCATATATTTT; CDR3aa: CATSRDRSVSGNTIYF
v_gene: TRBV27; abundance: NA; len: 16; d_gene: NA; j_gene: TRBJ2-2; CDR3nt: TGTGCCAGCAGTCTGCGGCCGGAGGGTGACACCGGGGAGCTGTTTTTT; CDR3aa: CASSLRPEGDTGELFF
v_gene: TRBV28; abundance: NA; len: 16; d_gene: NA; j_gene: TRBJ2-1; CDR3nt: TGTGCCAGCAGTTCCCCTGGAGGGGGCCAATACAATGAGCAGTTCTTC; CDR3aa: CASSSPGGGQYNEQFF
v_gene: TRBV7-8; abundance: NA; len: 17; d_gene: NA; j_gene: TRBJ2-2; CDR3nt: TGTGCCAGCAGCTTAGTAGGGGACTCTCTGTATTCGGGGGAGCTGTTTTTT; CDR3aa: CASSLVGDSLYSGELFF
v_gene: TRBV10-3; abundance: NA; len: 15; d_gene: TRBD1; j_gene: TRBJ1-3; CDR3nt: TGTGCCATCAGGGACGGAGGGGGCGAAGGAAACACCATATATTTT; CDR3aa: CAIRDGGGEGNTIYF
v_gene: TRBV2; abundance: NA; len: 15; d_gene: NA; j_gene: TRBJ1-6; CDR3nt: TGTGCCAGCAGGCCCGGGGCAGGGGCCGCTTCACCCCTCCACTTT; CDR3aa: CASRPGAGAASPLHF
v_gene: TRBV6-1; abundance: once; len: 19; d_gene: NA; j_gene: TRBJ1-6; CDR3nt: TGTGCCAGCAGTGCCGACAGGTTACGAACGAACTCCTATAATTCACCCCTCCACTTT; CDR3aa: CASSADRLRTNSYNSPLHF